The next 16 T cell receptor beta chains were all read from a single sample in a study of blood T cells in healthy people across ages. PCR was performed a second time for roughly 6 to 12 cycles using a sample-barcoded 5' primer and a J-beta primer mix. Using its own MiXCR run on the 5' RACE reads, TCRdb lists one record per CDR3 protein. The sample carries approximately 1.5 million distinct CDR3 sequences, approximately 43% recorded once. The sequencing sample was made of blood. The source of these receptors is a woman younger than 35 in good health.

This clonotype was detected only a few times. This chain links TRBV20-1 with TRBJ2-6; no firm D call. V lost 6 bases and J 0 bases, leaving 12 bases between the germline ends. This CDR3 is built from 15 residues. The germline CDR1 and CDR2 sequences are DFQATT and SNEGSKA (reference sequence). DNA for the CDR3: TGCAGTGCGAAGCCACCCGTCTCTGGGGCCAACGTCCTGACTTTC. Translated: CSAKPPVSGANVLTF.

This clonotype occurred a few times. The chain is built from TRBV4-3 and TRBJ2-1; 8 bases line up with TRBD2. V lost 4 bases to trimming and J lost 8 bases; unmatched junction nucleotides: 4. CDR1 is LGHNA and CDR2 is YSLEER in the germline V gene. The CDR3 spans 13 residues. The CDR3: CASSPAGEDEQFF. CDR3 nucleotide sequence: TGCGCCAGCAGCCCAGCGGGGGAGGATGAGCAGTTCTTC.

This clonotype was recorded only once. The gene calls are TRBV4-3 and TRBJ2-5; 7 bases are shared with TRBD2. Germline loops: CDR1 LGHNA, CDR2 YSLEER. The CDR3 totals 14 residues. V gave up 3 bases and J gave up 11 bases; unmatched junction bases: 12. This CDR3 is CASSQAGVLNEQYF. DNA of the CDR3: TGCGCCAGCAGCCAGGCGGGGGTTCTCAATGAGCAGTACTTC.

The rearrangement joins TRBV27 to TRBJ2-3, with D tentatively TRBD1 or TRBD2 (5 bases each). Trimming cost V 5 bases and J 7 bases, with 13 bases left between them. CDR1 and CDR2 from the germline V gene are MNHEY and SMNVEV (reference sequence). The CDR3 runs 13 residues. Here the CDR3 DNA reads TGTGCCAGCAGTCCCCACGGGGCCAATACGCAGTATTTT. Protein sequence: CASSPHGANTQYF.

The sample holds a few counts of this clonotype. The V gene is TRBV4-2, the J gene TRBJ1-2; the D is unclear. Germline CDR1 reads LGHNA; CDR2 reads YNFKEQ. This CDR3 has 14 residues. V lost 2 bases, J lost 5 bases, and 12 bases lay in between. The CDR3 sequence: CASSQSRRSYGYTF. For the CDR3, the DNA is TGTGCCAGCAGCCAATCCCGGCGATCATATGGCTACACCTTC.

The chain recombines TRBV12-5 with TRBJ1-3; D not resolved. V lost 0 bases and J lost 0, with 9 bases in between. The CDR3 loop spans 16 amino acids. Germline-derived CDR1 and CDR2 are LGHNT and FRNRAP. DNA for the CDR3: TGTGCTAGTGGTTTGGTATGGGCGAACTCTGGAAACACCATATATTTT. Its protein product is CASGLVWANSGNTIYF.

In regard to this clonotype: A much larger clone lies one base from this, so it may be a read error. The CDR3, as DNA: TGTGCCACCAACAGAGGGGAAGCCGGGGAGCTGTTTTTT. As protein: CATNRGEAGELFF. The chain links TRBV15 to TRBJ2-2; D possibly matches TRBD1 or TRBD2 (5 bases each). Germline CDR1 LNHNV, CDR2 YYDKDF (reference sequence). The CDR3 is 13 residues long.

The chain combines TRBV6-2 or TRBV6-3 with TRBJ1-1; D ambiguous. The CDR3 has 12 amino acids. Germline CDR1 MNHEY, CDR2 SVGEGT. Trimming cost V 7 bases and J 10 bases, with 16 bases left between them. CDR3 region: CASTGEGLTAFF. The DNA of the CDR3 is TGTGCCAGCACCGGCGAGGGCCTCACAGCTTTCTTT.

This chain connects TRBV3-1 to TRBJ2-7; no clear D gene. The CDR3 consists of 12 residues. CDR1 is LGHDT, CDR2 YNNKEL, per germline (reference sequence). Trimming shortened V by 4 bases and J by 7 bases, and 11 bases separated the two germline ends. The CDR3 nucleotides read TGTGCCAGCAGCCTTATGCCCGGGGAGCAGTACTTC. It is translated as CASSLMPGEQYF.

This chain uses TRBV7-9 with TRBJ2-1; 9 bases align to TRBD2. CDR3 length equals 15 residues. Unmatched junction bases numbered 8, after V lost 2 bases and J lost 9 bases. CDR1 is SEHNR, CDR2 FQNEAQ, per germline (reference sequence). The CDR3 region is CASSLMGLAGLEQFF. In nucleotides, the CDR3 is TGTGCCAGCAGCTTAATGGGGCTAGCGGGACTTGAGCAGTTCTTC. The variable domain in full, completed from reference TRBV7-9 and TRBJ2-1, reads DTGVSQNPRHKITKRGQNVTFRCDPISEHNRLYWYRQTLGQGPEFLTYFQNEAQLEKSRLLSDRFSAERPKGSFSTLEIQRTEQGDSAMYLCASSLMGLAGLEQFFGPGTRLTVL.

The genes are TRBV28 and TRBJ2-4; 8 nucleotides line up with TRBD2. TRBJ2-7 explains the end of the DNA better; the J call may be wrong. CDR3 length: 15 residues. Germline V gene lookup returns CDR1 MDHEN and CDR2 SYDVKM. CDR3 in amino acids: CASSLFRAGVYEQYF. CDR3 in DNA: TGTGCCAGCAGTTTATTTCGAGCGGGAGTCTACGAGCAGTACTTC.

This clonotype occurred once. Here the CDR3 reads CSVEGLSYNEQFF. DNA of the CDR3: TGCAGTGTGGAGGGGCTCTCCTACAATGAGCAGTTCTTC. J is TRBJ2-1 and V is TRBV20-1; TRBD2 might be the D (6 bases). V was shortened by 7 bases and J by 0 bases, with 10 bases between the two germline ends. Germline-derived CDR1 and CDR2 are DFQATT and SNEGSKA (reference sequence). The CDR3 consists of 13 residues.

The genes are TRBV12-3 or TRBV12-4 and TRBJ2-1; the D gene is possibly TRBD2 (6 bases). CDR3 length equals 16 residues. V was shortened by 3 bases and J by 6 bases, with 18 bases between the two germline ends. The CDR3 here is CASSLPVTSWSNEQFF. The CDR3 DNA sequence: TGTGCCAGCAGTTTGCCCGTGACTAGTTGGTCCAATGAGCAGTTCTTC.

The chain is built from TRBV5-1 and TRBJ2-1, with D perhaps being TRBD1 or TRBD2 (5 bases each). V dropped 0 bases and J dropped 7 bases, with 17 bases sitting between them. This CDR3 has 16 residues. The germline gives CDR1 SGHRS, CDR2 YFSETQ. The CDR3 spells CASSLDGGNRRNEQFF. CDR3 nucleotide sequence: TGCGCCAGCAGCTTGGATGGGGGTAATCGTAGGAATGAGCAGTTCTTC. Using reference TRBV5-1 and TRBJ2-1 for the parts outside the CDR3, the full variable domain is KAGVTQTPRYLIKTRGQQVTLSCSPISGHRSVSWYQQTPGQGLQFLFEYFSETQRNKGNFPGRFSGRQFSNSRSEMNVSTLELGDSALYLCASSLDGGNRRNEQFFGPGTRLTVL.

To note about this clonotype: Relative to the germline gene, one junction end is altered; a read error may explain this. The J gene is TRBJ2-1, the V gene TRBV5-1; TRBD2 matches at 7 bases. The germline CDR1 and CDR2 sequences are SGHRS and YFSETQ. The CDR3 runs 17 residues. This CDR3 is CTSSQYRGSGAYNEQFF. CDR3 sequence (DNA): TGCACCAGCAGCCAATACCGGGGCAGCGGGGCATACAATGAGCAGTTCTTC.

The V gene is TRBV10-3, the J gene TRBJ2-1; D is undetermined. Germline V gives CDR1 ENHRY, CDR2 SYGVKD. The CDR3 is 17 amino acids. V lost 0 bases, J lost 3 bases, and 15 bases lay in between. The CDR3 protein is CAISESRTVGFYNEQFF. In DNA form, the CDR3 reads TGTGCCATCAGTGAGTCGCGGACGGTAGGCTTCTACAATGAGCAGTTCTTC.